The entry that follows covers one T cell receptor beta chain sequence. Sequencing used immunoSEQ multiplex PCR; TCRdb keeps in-frame clones, though not all of them. The table includes roughly 300,000 clones, around 87% detected once. These data originate in a study of blood T cell repertoires in COVID-19. Study information: The cDNA or gDNA used as material had been derived from T cells, B-cell-depleted T cells, or PBMCs.

The CDR3 contains 13 residues. From germline, CDR1 is WNHNN and CDR2 SYGVQD (reference sequence). V was clipped by 6 bases and J by 5 bases, with 12 bases between them. The V gene is TRBV10-1, the J gene TRBJ2-3; no reliable D call. Sequenced: peripheral blood. This TCR derives from a woman in her forties or fifties who had recovered from COVID-19. CDR3 sequence (DNA): TGCGCCAGCAGCCTCAGCCTAGGAGATACGCAGTATTTT. Protein sequence: CASSLSLGDTQYF.